The clone carrying this T cell receptor beta chain was counted only a few times. CDR1 SGHTA and CDR2 FQGNSA come from the germline V gene. The V end lost 5 bases, the J end lost 3 bases, and 11 bases lay between the germline ends. CDR3 length: 14 residues. The entry originates in a study of memory CD4+ T cells and cytomegalovirus serostatus. The data were produced by immunoSEQ multiplex PCR, yet TCRdb's version contains in-frame clones alone and is incomplete. The sample holds 85,000 to 100,000 clones, about four fifths seen once. Single viable CD3+CD4+CD8-CD45RO+ cells were sorted as the memory CD4+ T cells.

Sequencing input: memory CD4+ T cells from blood. The chain recombines TRBV7-2 with TRBJ2-1; maybe TRBD1 (6 bases). This clonotype was sampled from an adult in good health and CMV-seropositive. For the CDR3, the DNA is TGTGCCAGCAGCCAGGAAGGGGGCTACAATGAGCAGTTCTTC. This encodes CASSQEGGYNEQFF.